Following are 20 T cell receptor beta chains from one sample sequenced in a study of early T cells in non-severe SARS-CoV-2 infection. One entry per CDR3 protein results from TCRdb running MiXCR on the 5' RACE reads. This table has 50,000 to 75,000 distinct CDR3 sequences, 12% appearing once. The sequences come from whole blood, collected at baseline. Receptors originate from an adult who was a healthcare worker with PCR-confirmed SARS-CoV-2 infection or an uninfected control (not recorded which). The donor label of this sample is uncertain.

This clonotype was seen at least ten times. V and J are TRBV7-9 and TRBJ1-6, with D uncertain. CDR3 length: 13 amino acids. V was clipped by 1 base and J by 12 bases, with 10 bases between them. In germline, CDR1 is SEHNR, CDR2 FQNEAQ (reference sequence). CDR3 coding DNA: TGTGCCAGCAGCTTAGTGGGGTTTATACCCCTCCACTTT. Protein: CASSLVGFIPLHF.

The chain combines TRBV27 with TRBJ2-5, with D possibly TRBD1 on 6 matching bases. V was shortened by 4 bases and J by 1 base, with 13 bases between the two germline ends. Germline V gene sequence: CDR1 MNHEY, CDR2 SMNVEV (reference sequence). The CDR3 is 15 amino acids. The CDR3 DNA sequence: TGTGCCAGCAGTTCCCCCGAGACAGGCCAAGAGACCCAGTACTTC. Its protein is CASSSPETGQETQYF.

This chain connects TRBV28 to TRBJ2-5; 7 bases agree with TRBD1. The CDR3 extends over 18 amino acids. V gave up 4 bases and J gave up 5 bases; unmatched junction bases: 19. CDR1 and CDR2 from the germline V gene are MDHEN and SYDVKM. The CDR3 is CASSSLEGGASPGETQYF. The CDR3 nucleotides are TGTGCCAGCAGTTCCCTCGAAGGGGGCGCCTCCCCGGGGGAGACCCAGTACTTC. The entire variable domain, with the rest obtained from reference TRBV28 and TRBJ2-5, is as follows: DVKVTQSSRYLVKRTGEKVFLECVQDMDHENMFWYRQDPGLGLRLIYFSYDVKMKEKGDIPEGYSVSREKKERFSLILESASTNQTSMYLCASSSLEGGASPGETQYFGPGTRLLVL.

This rearrangement joins TRBV12-5 to TRBJ2-5; the D gene is possibly TRBD2 (6 bases). CDR1 LGHNT and CDR2 FRNRAP come from the germline V gene. V lost 4 bases, J lost 1 base, and 16 bases lay in between. The CDR3 runs 16 residues. CDR3: CASGSNLQGLQETQYF. CDR3 nucleotide sequence: TGTGCTAGTGGTTCAAACTTGCAGGGACTCCAAGAGACCCAGTACTTC.

This clonotype was detected a few times. The V and J genes are TRBV11-1 and TRBJ2-4; perhaps TRBD2 as D (6 bases). V was trimmed by 3 bases and J by 13 bases, leaving 10 bases between them. CDR3 length: 11 residues. Germline values: CDR1 SGHAT, CDR2 FQDESV (reference sequence). CDR3 amino acids: CASSLGGRQYF. CDR3 nucleotide sequence: TGTGCCAGCAGCTTGGGGGGTCGCCAGTACTTC.

The sample holds a few counts of this clonotype. This chain uses TRBV15 with TRBJ2-4; 11 nucleotides align to TRBD1. This CDR3 region has 20 residues. J was trimmed by 0 bases and V by 3 bases; bases with no gene match: 13. Looked up from germline, CDR1 is LNHNV and CDR2 is YYDKDF (reference sequence). The CDR3, as DNA: TGTGCCACCAGCAGGCGTATCGGGGGACAGGGGGATATAGCCAAAAACATTCAGTACTTC. Protein product: CATSRRIGGQGDIAKNIQYF. The whole variable domain, filled in from reference TRBV15 and TRBJ2-4, reads DAMVIQNPRYQVTQFGKPVTLSCSQTLNHNVMYWYQQKSSQAPKLLFHYYDKDFNNEADTPDNFQSRRPNTSFCFLDIRSPGLGDTAMYLCATSRRIGGQGDIAKNIQYFGAGTRLSVL.

V and J are TRBV4-1 and TRBJ1-2, with TRBD1 identical over 7 bases. J was trimmed by 2 bases and V by 2 bases; bases with no gene match: 2. The length of the CDR3 is 14 residues. Germline CDR1 reads MGHRA; CDR2 reads YSYEKL. As DNA, the CDR3 is TGCGCCAGCAGCCAATTACAGGGGAACTATGGCTACACCTTC. Its translation: CASSQLQGNYGYTF.

This clonotype was recorded at least ten times. The chain couples TRBV6-1 to TRBJ2-7; D is perhaps TRBD2 (5 bases). From germline, CDR1 is MNHNS and CDR2 SASEGT. The length of the CDR3 is 13 residues. CDR3: CAVLRSGYYEQYV. The CDR3 nucleotides are TGTGCTGTTTTGAGAAGCGGCTACTACGAGCAGTACGTC.

This clonotype was seen a few times. This rearrangement joins TRBV9 to TRBJ2-2; either TRBD1 or TRBD2 may fit D (6 bases each). The CDR3 is 16 residues long. Per the germline V gene, CDR1 is SGDLS and CDR2 is YYNGEE. V was shortened by 0 bases and J by 6 bases, with 15 bases between the two germline ends. Here the CDR3 reads CASSVGGANRPGELFF. As DNA, the CDR3 is TGTGCCAGCAGCGTAGGGGGGGCTAATAGACCCGGGGAGCTGTTTTTT.

This clonotype was observed at least ten times. The chain recombines TRBV24-1 with TRBJ2-1; 8 bases line up with TRBD2. The CDR3 is 15 residues long. V shed 3 bases, J shed 3 bases, and the junction held 3 bases outside the gene matches. Germline CDR1 reads KGHDR; CDR2 reads SFDVKD. As DNA, the CDR3 is TGTGCCACCAGTGATAGCGGGGGAATCTACAATGAGCAGTTCTTC. It yields the protein CATSDSGGIYNEQFF.

V usage is TRBV6-2 or TRBV6-3 and J usage is TRBJ1-2; TRBD1 might be the D (5 bases). The V gene lost 5 bases and the J gene lost 6 bases, with 10 bases spanning the gap. Germline CDR1 MNHEY, CDR2 SVGEGT. This CDR3 is built from 12 residues. The CDR3 reads CASSRLDNGYTF. In DNA, the CDR3 is TGTGCCAGCAGTCGACTGGACAATGGCTACACCTTC.

The J gene is TRBJ2-3, the V gene TRBV20-1, with TRBD1 matching 9 bases. V lost 3 bases, J lost 2 bases, and 6 bases stayed unmatched. The CDR3 is 15 residues long. CDR1 is DFQATT, CDR2 SNEGSKA, per germline (reference sequence). The CDR3: CSASPGQGSTDTQYF. CDR3 nucleotides: TGCAGTGCTAGCCCGGGACAGGGATCCACAGATACGCAGTATTTT.

This clonotype was detected ten times or more. The rearrangement uses TRBV25-1 and TRBJ1-3, with D unclear. CDR1 is MGHDK and CDR2 is SYGVNS in the germline V gene. Deletions cut 1 base from V and 2 bases from J, with 12 bases between. The CDR3 consists of 16 residues. In DNA, the CDR3 is TGTGCCAGCAGTGAATGGGTCGACCCCCCTGGAAACACCATATATTTT. Translation gives CASSEWVDPPGNTIYF. Based on the CDR3 plus reference TRBV25-1 and TRBJ1-3, the full variable domain is EADIYQTPRYLVIGTGKKITLECSQTMGHDKMYWYQQDPGMELHLIHYSYGVNSTEKGDLSSESTVSRIRTEHFPLTLESARPSHTSQYLCASSEWVDPPGNTIYFGEGSWLTVV.

The rearrangement joins TRBV20-1 to TRBJ2-5; 16 bases fit TRBD2. After removal of 6 bases from V and 5 bases from J, the junction contained 9 bases not matched to a gene. CDR1 and CDR2 (germline): DFQATT, SNEGSKA (reference sequence). This CDR3 is 16 amino acids long. For the CDR3, the DNA is TGCAGTGCAACCGGGACTAGCGGGGGGGCACGGGAGACCCAGTACTTC. The encoded protein is CSATGTSGGARETQYF.

V and J are TRBV10-1 and TRBJ1-2, with D hard to call. The CDR3 is 13 residues long. The germline V gene has CDR1 WNHNN and CDR2 SYGVQD (reference sequence). Trimming removed 3 bases at V and 3 bases at J, with 8 bases between. This chain's CDR3 is CASSEGEYYGYTF. For the CDR3, the DNA is TGCGCCAGCAGTGAAGGAGAATACTATGGCTACACCTTC.

This clonotype has at least ten counts. The V and J genes are TRBV12-3 or TRBV12-4 and TRBJ1-2, with unresolved D. This CDR3 is built from 11 residues. The V gene lost 3 bases and the J gene lost 10 bases, with 9 bases spanning the gap. The CDR3 loop reads CASSFRGPYTF. The CDR3 nucleotides read TGTGCCAGCAGTTTCCGGGGTCCCTACACCTTC.

This clonotype has a handful of counts. The V call is TRBV29-1, the J call TRBJ1-5, with 7 bases identical to TRBD1. The CDR3 is 13 residues long. V lost 6 bases and J lost 4; bases outside the gene matches: 6. Germline CDR1 is SQVTM and CDR2 is ANQGSEA. The CDR3 loop is CSVQDRANQPQHF. CDR3 DNA sequence: TGCAGCGTCCAAGACAGGGCTAATCAGCCCCAGCATTTT.

This clonotype was observed a few times. The genes are TRBV4-2 and TRBJ1-2; D uncertain. This CDR3 has 14 residues. The germline V gene has CDR1 LGHNA and CDR2 YNFKEQ. Trimming removed 0 bases from V and 3 bases from J, with 8 bases in between. In DNA form, the CDR3 reads TGTGCCAGCAGCCAAGATTCGGCGGACTATGGCTACACCTTC. Its translation: CASSQDSADYGYTF.

This clonotype appeared a single time. V and J are TRBV12-2 and TRBJ1-6. TRBV12-2 is described as a pseudogene. CDR3 size: 19 residues. CDR3 coding DNA: TGCGCAAGTCGCTTCGTAAACAGTACCCAAAGCTCCTATAATTCACCCCTCCACTTT. This encodes CASRFVNSTQSSYNSPLHF.

This clonotype turned up a few times. The chain joins TRBV5-1 to TRBJ1-1; 8 nucleotides align to TRBD1. CDR1 and CDR2 from the germline V gene are SGHRS and YFSETQ. With V trimmed by 1 base and J by 5 bases, 10 bases remained unmatched. This CDR3 spans 16 amino acids. CDR3 DNA sequence: TGCGCCAGCAGCTTGACGGGACAGGAGAGGTGGACTGAAGCTTTCTTT. It is translated as CASSLTGQERWTEAFF.